This TCR beta chain was retrieved from a study of identical twins' blood T cells. Study information: Roughly 51 million reads came from around twelve libraries, six alpha, six beta. Study-level points and caveats: Mainly, cloneset size products determined shared clonotypes, twins included.

Reared together, all three twin pairs probably met the same infectious agents and vaccines. Germline CDR1 reads MNHEY; CDR2 reads SVGEGT. V shed 6 bases and J shed 5 bases, with 17 bases lying between them. This CDR3 spans 15 amino acids. Both ends of each TCR cDNA library bore sample-specific barcodes. In TCRdb, the 5' RACE reads were re-called with MiXCR into one record per CDR3 protein. Among around 380,000 distinct CDR3 sequences listed, roughly 27% were seen once. Details on this clonotype: Its antigen is still unknown.

Sample: PBMCs. The receptor was derived from a woman aged 18 to 55 in good health. V and J are TRBV6-2 or TRBV6-3 and TRBJ2-1; the D gene is possibly TRBD2 (6 bases). CDR3 nucleotide sequence: TGTGCCAGCAGATTGGGAGGAGACAAGAACAATGAGCAGTTCTTC. Its protein product is CASRLGGDKNNEQFF.